This paragraph reports one T cell receptor beta chain. What it recognizes is unknown. The data derive from a study of cytomegalovirus exposure and HLA in healthy donors. Overall study context: Early released data had tens of millions of unique TCRs, all coming from HLA-typed donors. Overall study findings and caveats: It was reported that TCR beta sequences correctly inferred the HLA-A and HLA-B alleles for most subjects. Segments of the TCR beta V type were, in most cases, productive about 87% or about 30% of the time in an earlier analysis.

The V gene's germline CDR1 is SSHAT and CDR2 FNYEAQ (reference sequence). V shed 1 base and J 3 bases; nucleotides not matched to a gene: 2. This CDR3 is 15 amino acids long. The PCR was carried out with 60 Vbeta primers and 13 Jbeta primers. The assay was immunoSEQ multiplex PCR, and TCRdb's table has in-frame clones only and misses some. The sample contains 100,000 or so clones, approximately 82% of which appear only once. This TCR derives from a woman aged 18 to 35 in good health and CMV-seronegative. V gene TRBV7-7 combines with J gene TRBJ2-2; 7 positions match TRBD1. Sequences were obtained from PBMCs. The CDR3 DNA reads as TGTGCCAGCAGCTTAGGACAGGGTGACACCGGGGAGCTGTTTTTT. This encodes CASSLGQGDTGELFF. The full variable domain, completed using reference TRBV7-7 and TRBJ2-2, is GAGVSQSPRYKVTKRGQDVTLRCDPISSHATLYWYQQALGQGPEFLTYFNYEAQPDKSGLPSDRFSAERPEGSISTLTIQRTEQRDSAMYRCASSLGQGDTGELFFGEGSRLTVL.